This T cell receptor (beta chain) was profiled in a study of shared clonotypes between healthy human individuals. With respect to this clone: The antigen remains unidentified.

TCRdb keeps only in-frame clones here, not all; method: immunoSEQ multiplex PCR. Seen here are about 2.3 million clones, over 90% observed once, and the top ten hold 0.35% to 0.45%. Findings and caveats of the study: Having only a few donors restricted how much genetic and exposure-history diversity was captured. Researchers sampled blood only, noting tissue repertoires likely differ.

This sequence originates from a man aged 18 to 35 in good health. Some clones in this sample may be carry-over from other donors' samples. The material sequenced was naive CD4+ T cells from PBMCs. Subset of the sample: CD45RA+ positively selected.

The CDR3 loop is CASRQQELVHEQFF. Written as DNA, the CDR3 is TGTGCCAGCAGACAACAGGAGCTCGTCCATGAGCAGTTCTTC. The chain combines TRBV6-1 with TRBJ2-1, with a tentative D call TRBD1 (5 bases). The germline CDR1 and CDR2 sequences are MNHNS and SASEGT. The length of the CDR3 is 14 residues. Trimming cost V 6 bases and J 8 bases, with 17 bases left between them.